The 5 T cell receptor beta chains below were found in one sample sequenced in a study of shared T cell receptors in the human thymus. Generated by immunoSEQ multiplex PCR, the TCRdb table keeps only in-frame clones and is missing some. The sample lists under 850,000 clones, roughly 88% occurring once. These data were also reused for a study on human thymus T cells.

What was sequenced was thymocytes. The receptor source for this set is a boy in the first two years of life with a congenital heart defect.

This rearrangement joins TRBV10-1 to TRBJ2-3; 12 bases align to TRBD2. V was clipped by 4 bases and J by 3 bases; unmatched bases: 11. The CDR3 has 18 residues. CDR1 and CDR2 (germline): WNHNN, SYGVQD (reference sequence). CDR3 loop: CASSARTSGNQETDTQYF. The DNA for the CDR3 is TGCGCCAGCAGTGCTAGGACTAGCGGGAACCAAGAGACAGATACGCAGTATTTT.

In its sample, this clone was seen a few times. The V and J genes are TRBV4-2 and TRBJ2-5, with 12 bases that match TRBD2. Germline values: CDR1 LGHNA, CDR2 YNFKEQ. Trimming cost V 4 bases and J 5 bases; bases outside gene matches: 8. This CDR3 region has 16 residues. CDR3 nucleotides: TGTGCCAGCAGCCGACCTAGCGGGAGGGCCGTCGAGACCCAGTACTTC. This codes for CASSRPSGRAVETQYF.

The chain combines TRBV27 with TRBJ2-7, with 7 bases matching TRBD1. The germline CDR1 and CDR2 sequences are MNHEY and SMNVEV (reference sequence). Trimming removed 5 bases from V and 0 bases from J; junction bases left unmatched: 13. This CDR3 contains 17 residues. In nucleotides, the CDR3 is TGTGCCAGCAGTGAACAGGGGCCGCTGGGAATCTCCTACGAGCAGTACTTC. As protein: CASSEQGPLGISYEQYF.

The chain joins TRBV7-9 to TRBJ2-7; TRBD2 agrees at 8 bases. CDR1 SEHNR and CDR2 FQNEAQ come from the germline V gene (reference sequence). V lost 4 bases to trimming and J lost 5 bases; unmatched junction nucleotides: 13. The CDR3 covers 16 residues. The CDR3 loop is CASSCARGGRKHEQYF. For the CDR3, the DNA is TGTGCCAGCAGCTGTGCACGGGGCGGGAGGAAGCACGAGCAGTACTTC.

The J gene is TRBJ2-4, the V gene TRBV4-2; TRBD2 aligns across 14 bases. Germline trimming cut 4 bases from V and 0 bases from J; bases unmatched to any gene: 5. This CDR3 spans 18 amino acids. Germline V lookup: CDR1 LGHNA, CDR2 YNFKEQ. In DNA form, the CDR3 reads TGTGCCAGCAGCCGGGGACTAGCGGGAGATGGAGCCAAAAACATTCAGTACTTC. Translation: CASSRGLAGDGAKNIQYF.